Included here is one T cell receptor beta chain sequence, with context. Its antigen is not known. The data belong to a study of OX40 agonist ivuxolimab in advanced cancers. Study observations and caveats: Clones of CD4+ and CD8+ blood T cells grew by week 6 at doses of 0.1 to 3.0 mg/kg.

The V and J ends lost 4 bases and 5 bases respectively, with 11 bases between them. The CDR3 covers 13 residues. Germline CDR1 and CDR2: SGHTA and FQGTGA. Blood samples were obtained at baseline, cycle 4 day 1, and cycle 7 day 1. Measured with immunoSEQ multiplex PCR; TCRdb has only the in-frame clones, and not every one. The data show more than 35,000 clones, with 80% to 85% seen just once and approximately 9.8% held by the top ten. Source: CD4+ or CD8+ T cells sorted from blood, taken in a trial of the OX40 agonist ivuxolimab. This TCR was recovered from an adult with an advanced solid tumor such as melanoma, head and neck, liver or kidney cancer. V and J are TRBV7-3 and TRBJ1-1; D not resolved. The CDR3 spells CASSSYVGTEAFF. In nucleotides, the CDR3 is TGTGCCAGCAGCTCATACGTAGGGACTGAAGCTTTCTTT.